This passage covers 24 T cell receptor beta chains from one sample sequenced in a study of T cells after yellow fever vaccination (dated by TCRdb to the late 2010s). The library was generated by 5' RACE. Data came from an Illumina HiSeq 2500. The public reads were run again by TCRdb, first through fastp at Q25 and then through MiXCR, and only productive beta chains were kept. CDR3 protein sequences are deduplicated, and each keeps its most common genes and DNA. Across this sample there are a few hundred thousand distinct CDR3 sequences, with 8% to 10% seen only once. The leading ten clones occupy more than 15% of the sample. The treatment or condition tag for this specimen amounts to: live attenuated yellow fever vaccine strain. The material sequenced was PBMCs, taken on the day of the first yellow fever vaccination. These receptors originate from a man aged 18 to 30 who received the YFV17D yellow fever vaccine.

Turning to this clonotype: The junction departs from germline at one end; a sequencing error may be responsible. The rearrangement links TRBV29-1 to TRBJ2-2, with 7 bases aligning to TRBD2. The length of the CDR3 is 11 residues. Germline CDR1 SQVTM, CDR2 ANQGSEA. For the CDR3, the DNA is TGCAGCGGCGGGACTACCGGGGAGCTGTCTTTT. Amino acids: CSGGTTGELSF.

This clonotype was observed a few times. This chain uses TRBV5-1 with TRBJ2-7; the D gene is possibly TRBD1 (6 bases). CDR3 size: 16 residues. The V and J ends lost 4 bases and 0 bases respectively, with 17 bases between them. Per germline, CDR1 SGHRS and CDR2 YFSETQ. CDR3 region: CASSPRGTFNSYEQYV. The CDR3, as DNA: TGCGCCAGCAGCCCCAGGGGCACCTTTAACTCCTACGAGCAGTACGTC.

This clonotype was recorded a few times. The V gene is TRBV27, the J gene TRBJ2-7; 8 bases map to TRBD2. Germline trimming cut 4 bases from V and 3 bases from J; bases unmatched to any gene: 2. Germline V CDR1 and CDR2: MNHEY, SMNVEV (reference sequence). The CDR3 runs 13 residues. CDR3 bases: TGTGCCAGCAGTTCGGGGACTAGCTACGAGCAGTACGTC. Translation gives CASSSGTSYEQYV.

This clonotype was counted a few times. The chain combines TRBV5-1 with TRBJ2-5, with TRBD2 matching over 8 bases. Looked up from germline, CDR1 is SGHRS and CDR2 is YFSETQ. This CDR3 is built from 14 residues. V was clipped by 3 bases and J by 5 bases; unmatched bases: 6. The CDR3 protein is CASSSGLAAETQYF. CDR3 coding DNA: TGCGCCAGCAGCTCCGGACTAGCAGCTGAGACCCAGTACTTC.

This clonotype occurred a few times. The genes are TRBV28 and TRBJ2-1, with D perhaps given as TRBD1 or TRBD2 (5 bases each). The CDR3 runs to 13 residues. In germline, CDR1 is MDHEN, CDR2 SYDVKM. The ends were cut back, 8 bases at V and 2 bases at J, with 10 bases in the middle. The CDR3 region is CASWGNTYNEQFF. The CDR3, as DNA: TGTGCCAGCTGGGGGAACACCTACAATGAGCAGTTCTTC.

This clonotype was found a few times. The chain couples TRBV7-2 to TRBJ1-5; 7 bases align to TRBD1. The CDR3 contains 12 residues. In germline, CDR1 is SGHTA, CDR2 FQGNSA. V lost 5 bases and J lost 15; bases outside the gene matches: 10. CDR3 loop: CASSINRGPRHF. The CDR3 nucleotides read TGTGCCAGCAGCATAAACAGGGGCCCGCGGCATTTT.

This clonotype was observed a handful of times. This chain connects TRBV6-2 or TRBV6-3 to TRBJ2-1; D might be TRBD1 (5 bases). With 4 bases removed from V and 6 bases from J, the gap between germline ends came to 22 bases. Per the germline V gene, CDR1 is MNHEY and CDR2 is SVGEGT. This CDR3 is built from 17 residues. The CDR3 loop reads CASSSLLLVGLRNEQFF. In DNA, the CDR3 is TGTGCCAGCAGTTCCCTTTTGCTAGTGGGGCTACGCAATGAGCAGTTCTTC.

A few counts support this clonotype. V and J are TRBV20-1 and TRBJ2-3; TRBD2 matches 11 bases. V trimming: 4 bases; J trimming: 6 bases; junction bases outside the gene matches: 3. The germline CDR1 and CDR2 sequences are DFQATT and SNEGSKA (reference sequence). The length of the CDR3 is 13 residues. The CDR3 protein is CSATTSGVDTQYF. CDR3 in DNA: TGCAGTGCTACGACTAGCGGGGTGGATACGCAGTATTTT.

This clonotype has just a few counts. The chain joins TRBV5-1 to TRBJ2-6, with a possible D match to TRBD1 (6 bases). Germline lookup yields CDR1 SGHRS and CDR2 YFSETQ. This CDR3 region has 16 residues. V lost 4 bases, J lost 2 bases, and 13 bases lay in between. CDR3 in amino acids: CASSIQGFAGANVLTF. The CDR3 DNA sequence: TGCGCCAGCAGCATACAGGGATTCGCTGGGGCCAACGTCCTGACTTTC.

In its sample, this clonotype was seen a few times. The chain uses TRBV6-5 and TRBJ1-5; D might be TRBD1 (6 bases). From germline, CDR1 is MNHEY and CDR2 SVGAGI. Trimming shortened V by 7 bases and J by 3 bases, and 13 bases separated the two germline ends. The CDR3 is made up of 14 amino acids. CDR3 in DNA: TGTGCCAGCACCCATGGACAGAACAATCAGCCCCAGCATTTT. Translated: CASTHGQNNQPQHF.

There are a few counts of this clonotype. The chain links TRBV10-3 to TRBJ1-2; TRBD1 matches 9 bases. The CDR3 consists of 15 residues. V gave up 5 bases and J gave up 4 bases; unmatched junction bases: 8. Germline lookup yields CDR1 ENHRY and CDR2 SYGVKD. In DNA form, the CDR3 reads TGTGCCATCAGTCCCACCGGGACAGGGACCTATGGCTACACCTTC. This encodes CAISPTGTGTYGYTF.

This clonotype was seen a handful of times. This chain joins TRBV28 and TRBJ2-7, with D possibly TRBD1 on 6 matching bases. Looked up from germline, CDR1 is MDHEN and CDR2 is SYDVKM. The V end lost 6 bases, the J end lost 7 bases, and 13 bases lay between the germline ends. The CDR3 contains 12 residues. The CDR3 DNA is TGTGCCAGCAGGGCGCCAGGGGTTGAGCAGTACGTC. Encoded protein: CASRAPGVEQYV.

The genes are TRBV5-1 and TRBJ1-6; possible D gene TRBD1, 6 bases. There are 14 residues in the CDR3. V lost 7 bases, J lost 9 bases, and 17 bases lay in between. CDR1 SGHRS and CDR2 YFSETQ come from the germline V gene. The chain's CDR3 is CASLIRGLASPLHF. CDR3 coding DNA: TGCGCCAGCCTCATTCGGGGGCTGGCTTCACCCCTCCACTTT.

CDR3 amino acids: CASSPKTGVLNTEAFF. The CDR3 DNA reads TGTGCCAGTAGTCCGAAGACAGGGGTCTTGAACACTGAAGCTTTCTTT. V gene TRBV19 combines with J gene TRBJ1-1; 8 nucleotides align to TRBD1. Per the germline V gene, CDR1 is LNHDA and CDR2 is SQIVND (reference sequence). CDR3 size: 16 residues. Germline trimming cut 5 bases from V and 0 bases from J; bases unmatched to any gene: 8.

CDR3 nucleotide sequence: TGTGCCACCAGTGAGCAGGGAGTCAATCAGCCCCAGCATTTT. It yields the protein CATSEQGVNQPQHF. The chain employs TRBV24-1 and TRBJ1-5; weak D call: TRBD1 (5 bases). V dropped 4 bases and J dropped 3 bases, with 9 bases sitting between them. The CDR3 loop spans 14 amino acids. Germline CDR1 and CDR2: KGHDR and SFDVKD.

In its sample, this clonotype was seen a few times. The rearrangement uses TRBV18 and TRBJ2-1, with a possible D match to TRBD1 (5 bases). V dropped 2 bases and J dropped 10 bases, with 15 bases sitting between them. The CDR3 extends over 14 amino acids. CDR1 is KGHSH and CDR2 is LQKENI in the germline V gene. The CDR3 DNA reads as TGTGCCAGCTCACCAAGTGTGAGTCAGGGAGAGCAGTTCTTC. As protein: CASSPSVSQGEQFF.

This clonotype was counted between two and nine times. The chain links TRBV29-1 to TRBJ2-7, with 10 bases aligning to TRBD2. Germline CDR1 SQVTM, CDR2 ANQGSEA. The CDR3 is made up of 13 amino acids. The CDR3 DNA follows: TGCACCTTTAGGGAGCGGGGGGGCTCCGAGCAGTACTTC. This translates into CTFRERGGSEQYF.

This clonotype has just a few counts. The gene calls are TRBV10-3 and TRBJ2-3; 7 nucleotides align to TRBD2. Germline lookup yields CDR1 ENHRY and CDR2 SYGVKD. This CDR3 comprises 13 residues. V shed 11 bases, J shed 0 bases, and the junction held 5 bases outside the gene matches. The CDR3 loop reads CAASGASTDTQYF. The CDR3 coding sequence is TGTGCCGCCAGCGGGGCTAGCACAGATACGCAGTATTTT.

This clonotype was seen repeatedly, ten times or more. The CDR3 protein is CASSSLAGDSTDTQYF. Written as DNA, the CDR3 is TGTGCCAGCAGCTCTCTAGCGGGGGACAGCACAGATACGCAGTATTTT. J is TRBJ2-3 and V is TRBV7-2; TRBD2 matches at 10 bases. Germline CDR1 reads SGHTA; CDR2 reads FQGNSA. This CDR3 comprises 16 residues. V lost 4 bases and J lost 0; bases outside the gene matches: 4.

CDR3 bases: TGCAGCGTCGAACAGTCAGGGGGCTGGATAGATACGCAGTATTTT. It specifies CSVEQSGGWIDTQYF. The V call is TRBV29-1, the J call TRBJ2-3, with TRBD1 matching 8 bases. This CDR3 contains 15 residues. Trimming removed 6 bases from V and 5 bases from J; junction bases left unmatched: 13. Germline lookup yields CDR1 SQVTM and CDR2 ANQGSEA.

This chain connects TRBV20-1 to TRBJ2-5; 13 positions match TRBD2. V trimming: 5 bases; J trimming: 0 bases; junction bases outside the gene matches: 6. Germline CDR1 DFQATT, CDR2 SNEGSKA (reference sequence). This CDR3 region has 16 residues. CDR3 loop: CSAPGLAGTYQETQYF. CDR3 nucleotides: TGCAGTGCTCCGGGACTAGCGGGGACCTACCAAGAGACCCAGTACTTC.

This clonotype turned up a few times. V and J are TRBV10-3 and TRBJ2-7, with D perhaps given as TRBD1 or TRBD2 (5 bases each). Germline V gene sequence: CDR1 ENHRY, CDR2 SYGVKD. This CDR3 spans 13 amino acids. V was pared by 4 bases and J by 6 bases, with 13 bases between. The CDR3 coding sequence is TGTGCCATCAGTGGGGACCAGGGCTCCGAGCAGTACTTC. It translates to CAISGDQGSEQYF.

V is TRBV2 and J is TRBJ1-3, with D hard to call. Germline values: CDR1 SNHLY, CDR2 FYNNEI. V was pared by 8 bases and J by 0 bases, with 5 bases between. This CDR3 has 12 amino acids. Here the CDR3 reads CASGFSGNTIYF. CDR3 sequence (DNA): TGTGCCAGCGGATTCTCTGGAAACACCATATATTTT.

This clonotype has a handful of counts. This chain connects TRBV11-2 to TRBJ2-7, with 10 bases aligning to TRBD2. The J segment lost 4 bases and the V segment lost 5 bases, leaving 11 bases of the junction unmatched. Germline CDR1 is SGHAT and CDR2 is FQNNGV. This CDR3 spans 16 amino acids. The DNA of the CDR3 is TGTGCCAGCAGCAAAGCCGGACTAGCGGATAAATACGAGCAGTACTTC. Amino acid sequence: CASSKAGLADKYEQYF.